The count of the clone carrying this TCR beta chain is one. Its antigen remains unidentified. Other DNA sequences within the sample encode an identical CDR3. This entry comes from a study of cytomegalovirus exposure and HLA in healthy donors. Study-wide findings and caveats: An analysis was carried out at a later point. It showed that HLA-associated TCR beta chains were more clonally expanded than equally common non-associated chains. Apparent HLA restriction characterized most CMV-associated TCR beta chains in a later analysis. Owing to their indistinguishability, certain V segments, notably TRBV6-2 and TRBV6-3, were excluded. Sequencing depth across donors, presence/absence analyses assumed, was roughly uniform.

This CDR3 is 17 amino acids long. Germline CDR1 and CDR2: GTSNPN and SVGIG (reference sequence). Between the trimmed V and J ends, which lost 0 bases and 3 bases, there was a span of 19 bases. With 60 Vbeta and 13 Jbeta primers, the PCR was carried out. Clones were read by immunoSEQ multiplex PCR, and TCRdb kept only the in-frame ones, dropping some. The profile shows about 150,000 clones, approximately 80% of them singletons. Material: PBMCs. The clonotype originates from a middle-aged man in good health and CMV-seropositive. This chain links TRBV30 with TRBJ2-3; tentatively, D is TRBD2 (6 bases). CDR3 sequence: CAWSVSLGGTSTDTQYF. CDR3 nucleotide sequence: TGTGCCTGGAGTGTATCGCTAGGCGGGACGTCTACAGATACGCAGTATTTT.